This entry lists 18 T cell receptor beta chains sequenced from one sample in a study of Ad26.COV2.S vaccination and SARS-CoV-2 variants. The treatment denotes: 15 to 20 received Ad26.COV2.S at low or high dose, single or two shots; roughly five received placebo; per-sample allocation not given. Vaccine and placebo recipients were sampled on day 63 after the first injection. The method was immunoSEQ multiplex PCR; TCRdb's version includes in-frame clones alone and lacks a portion of them. The table has 250,000 to 300,000 clones, more than 75% seen once. The sequences come from peripheral blood, collected in a trial of Ad26.COV2.S vaccine versus placebo. Receptors were obtained from a person between 18 and 65 years old who received the Ad26.COV2.S COVID-19 vaccine or a placebo.

The chain recombines TRBV7-9 with TRBJ1-3, with 7 bases aligning to TRBD1. V was pared by 5 bases and J by 3 bases, with 7 bases of the junction left unmatched. The V gene's germline CDR1 is SEHNR and CDR2 FQNEAQ (reference sequence). The CDR3 extends over 15 amino acids. CDR3 nucleotides: TGTGCCAGCAGCCCCCGACAGGGAAGTGGAAACACCATATATTTT. Translated: CASSPRQGSGNTIYF.

This chain links TRBV6-5 with TRBJ2-2; D not resolved. Germline CDR1 is MNHEY and CDR2 is SVGAGI. V was cut by 4 bases and J by 5 bases, with 11 bases left in between. This CDR3 contains 14 residues. CDR3 protein: CASSSPRITGELFF. In DNA form, the CDR3 reads TGTGCCAGCAGTTCCCCAAGGATTACCGGGGAGCTGTTTTTT.

This sequence joins TRBV30 and TRBJ1-5; possibly TRBD1 for D (5 bases). Looked up from germline, CDR1 is GTSNPN and CDR2 is SVGIG (reference sequence). V lost 2 bases, J lost 2 bases, and 16 bases lay in between. CDR3 length: 16 amino acids. In nucleotides, the CDR3 is TGTGCCTGGAGTATAGGGACCCCGGGCGGCAATCAGCCCCAGCATTTT. Protein: CAWSIGTPGGNQPQHF.

The DNA for the CDR3 is TGTGCCAGTAGTATTCATGGGGCAGAGAATGAGCAGTTCTTC. Translated: CASSIHGAENEQFF. The chain has TRBV19 and TRBJ2-1, with D possibly matching TRBD1 (5 bases). Trimming took 3 bases from V and 7 from J, leaving 13 bases between them. Germline assignment: CDR1 LNHDA and CDR2 SQIVND (reference sequence). CDR3 length: 14 amino acids.

The CDR3 nucleotides are TGCGCCAGCAGCCCGGTGGGTACAGCGAACTATGGCTACACCTTC. This translates into CASSPVGTANYGYTF. This rearrangement joins TRBV4-1 to TRBJ1-2, with unresolved D. Deletions cut 4 bases from V and 2 bases from J, with 14 bases between. CDR1 is MGHRA and CDR2 is YSYEKL in the germline V gene. CDR3 length: 15 residues.

V and J are TRBV2 and TRBJ1-2, with a weak D call TRBD1 (5 bases). The CDR3 runs to 13 residues. Germline CDR1 reads SNHLY; CDR2 reads FYNNEI. With 9 bases removed from V and 8 bases from J, the gap between germline ends came to 19 bases. CDR3 in DNA: TGTGCCAGTCCAGGGACTGCCGGCGTGGGCTACACCTTC. It is translated as CASPGTAGVGYTF.

The V gene is TRBV5-1, the J gene TRBJ1-2, with 11 bases lining up with TRBD1. The germline V gene encodes CDR1 SGHRS and CDR2 YFSETQ. The CDR3 runs to 15 residues. With 5 bases clipped from V and 4 bases from J, the junction kept 7 bases outside the gene matches. The CDR3 spells CASSMRTGGGYGYTF. In DNA, the CDR3 is TGCGCCAGCAGTATGAGGACAGGGGGCGGCTATGGCTACACCTTC.

V and J are TRBV20-1 and TRBJ1-2, with D perhaps matching TRBD1 (5 bases). This CDR3 comprises 11 residues. The V gene lost 6 bases and the J gene lost 8 bases, with 13 bases spanning the gap. Germline V gene data show CDR1 as DFQATT and CDR2 as SNEGSKA (reference sequence). CDR3 in DNA: TGCAGTGCGCCGGGACCGCGAGGCTACACCTTC. This sequence encodes CSAPGPRGYTF.

The J gene is TRBJ2-1, the V gene TRBV2; D is unclear. The CDR3 is made up of 14 amino acids. Germline CDR1 and CDR2: SNHLY and FYNNEI. The V end was cut by 10 bases, the J end by 0 bases, with 13 bases between. As DNA, the CDR3 is TGTGCCAACTCGTTGGCCAGCTCCTACAATGAGCAGTTCTTC. It specifies CANSLASSYNEQFF.

This clone was detected only a few times. The gene calls are TRBV30 and TRBJ2-2; tentative D call: TRBD1 (5 bases). Germline V gene lookup returns CDR1 GTSNPN and CDR2 SVGIG (reference sequence). This CDR3 comprises 17 residues. The germline V and J ends were trimmed by 0 bases and 3 bases, with 17 bases remaining between them. This chain's CDR3 is CAWSVARMIGDTGELFF. In nucleotides, the CDR3 is TGTGCCTGGAGTGTAGCCCGGATGATAGGGGACACCGGGGAGCTGTTTTTT.

This clone showed up just once. The chain recombines TRBV18 with TRBJ2-7; D unclear. The germline V and J ends were trimmed by 3 bases and 7 bases, with 16 bases remaining between them. This CDR3 region has 14 residues. The V gene's germline CDR1 is KGHSH and CDR2 LQKENI. The CDR3 is CASSPAIKGKEQYF. CDR3 bases: TGTGCCAGCTCACCCGCGATAAAAGGGAAAGAGCAGTACTTC. Looking up the rest from reference TRBV18 and TRBJ2-7 gives the full variable domain: NAGVMQNPRHLVRRRGQEARLRCSPMKGHSHVYWYRQLPEEGLKFMVYLQKENIIDESGMPKERFSAEFPKEGPSILRIQQVVRGDSAAYFCASSPAIKGKEQYFGPGTRLTVT.

The chain couples TRBV5-1 to TRBJ1-5; the D gene is possibly TRBD1 (5 bases). This CDR3 region has 14 residues. Trimming took off 0 bases at V and 6 bases at J, with 10 bases between the two ends. Germline CDR1 reads SGHRS; CDR2 reads YFSETQ. This chain's CDR3 is CASSLEGAGQPQHF. The CDR3 region has the DNA TGCGCCAGCAGCTTGGAAGGGGCTGGTCAGCCCCAGCATTTT.

V and J are TRBV27 and TRBJ2-3, with 10 bases identical to TRBD1. Germline CDR1 and CDR2: MNHEY and SMNVEV (reference sequence). V lost 8 bases to trimming and J lost 6 bases; unmatched junction nucleotides: 11. The CDR3 has 15 residues. The CDR3 nucleotides are TGTGCCAGCCGAAAGTTGGGACAGGGGAATGATACGCAGTATTTT. Its translation is CASRKLGQGNDTQYF.

J is TRBJ2-5 and V is TRBV2; D is undetermined. This CDR3 has 13 amino acids. CDR1 and CDR2 from the germline V gene are SNHLY and FYNNEI. V lost 5 bases, J lost 2 bases, and 9 bases lay in between. CDR3 amino acids: CASSFHPQETQYF. The CDR3 DNA sequence: TGTGCCAGCAGTTTCCACCCACAAGAGACCCAGTACTTC.

The genes are TRBV7-9 and TRBJ2-3; D may be TRBD1 (6 bases). With 4 bases removed from V and 3 bases from J, the gap between germline ends came to 14 bases. The germline CDR1 and CDR2 sequences are SEHNR and FQNEAQ (reference sequence). The CDR3 is 15 residues long. The CDR3 protein is CASSSPGAPTDTQYF. The CDR3, as DNA: TGTGCCAGCAGCTCCCCAGGGGCTCCTACAGATACGCAGTATTTT.

The sample holds a few counts of this clone. The chain employs TRBV7-2 and TRBJ1-1; D gene uncertain. The CDR3 sequence is 14 residues long. Deletions cut 3 bases from V and 4 bases from J, with 12 bases between. Germline assignment: CDR1 SGHTA and CDR2 FQGNSA. As DNA, the CDR3 is TGTGCCAGCAGCTTCACACCCCGGAGCACTGAAGCTTTCTTT. It codes for CASSFTPRSTEAFF. Drawing the rest from reference TRBV7-2 and TRBJ1-1, the complete variable domain is GAGVSQSPSNKVTEKGKDVELRCDPISGHTALYWYRQSLGQGLEFLIYFQGNSAPDKSGLPSDRFSAERTGGSVSTLTIQRTQQEDSAVYLCASSFTPRSTEAFFGQGTRLTVV.

This clone was recorded once. This chain joins TRBV27 and TRBJ1-5, with 8 bases fitting TRBD1. Unmatched junction bases numbered 6, after V lost 4 bases and J lost 4 bases. The CDR3 runs to 15 residues. Germline loops: CDR1 MNHEY, CDR2 SMNVEV (reference sequence). Here the CDR3 reads CASSSHRQGNQPQHF. CDR3 bases: TGTGCCAGCAGTTCGCATCGACAGGGGAATCAGCCCCAGCATTTT.

This clone was counted a single time. This chain links TRBV7-2 with TRBJ2-1; weak D call: TRBD2 (6 bases). The germline V gene has CDR1 SGHTA and CDR2 FQGNSA. The length of the CDR3 is 15 residues. Trimming removed 3 bases at V and 0 bases at J, with 9 bases between. CDR3 sequence: CASSFTRGSYNEQFF. The CDR3 DNA reads TGTGCCAGCAGCTTTACGCGGGGCTCCTACAATGAGCAGTTCTTC. Supplemented by reference TRBV7-2 and TRBJ2-1, the full variable domain reads GAGVSQSPSNKVTEKGKDVELRCDPISGHTALYWYRQSLGQGLEFLIYFQGNSAPDKSGLPSDRFSAERTGGSVSTLTIQRTQQEDSAVYLCASSFTRGSYNEQFFGPGTRLTVL.